This TCR beta chain derives from a study of cytomegalovirus exposure and HLA in healthy donors. Background on the study: Membership in the Caucasian-associated ancestry cluster was found for about four fifths of roughly 400 genotyped donors.

This CDR3 is 12 amino acids long. The V and J ends lost 4 bases and 6 bases respectively, with 8 bases between them. Germline V lookup: CDR1 MGHRA, CDR2 YSYEKL. Study-wide results and limits: TCR sequences were mostly rare, though some public TCRs occurred in many donors. Researchers left out some V segments, among them TRBV6-2 and TRBV6-3, as indistinguishable. At a 0.05 false discovery rate, a later analysis found around 15,000 TCR beta sequences to be associated with HLA alleles.

Worth noting for this clone: Its cognate antigen is unknown.

Primers for the PCR totalled 60 Vbeta and 13 Jbeta. Measured with immunoSEQ multiplex PCR; TCRdb has only the in-frame clones, and not every one. The sample has around 280,000 clones, 80% to 90% seen once. The TCR comes from a woman under 30 in good health and CMV-seronegative. Sequenced sample: PBMCs. This chain joins TRBV4-1 and TRBJ2-3; D uncertain. The CDR3 nucleotides are TGCGCCAGCAGCCTAGCTTGGGATACGCAGTATTTT. Translating gives CASSLAWDTQYF.